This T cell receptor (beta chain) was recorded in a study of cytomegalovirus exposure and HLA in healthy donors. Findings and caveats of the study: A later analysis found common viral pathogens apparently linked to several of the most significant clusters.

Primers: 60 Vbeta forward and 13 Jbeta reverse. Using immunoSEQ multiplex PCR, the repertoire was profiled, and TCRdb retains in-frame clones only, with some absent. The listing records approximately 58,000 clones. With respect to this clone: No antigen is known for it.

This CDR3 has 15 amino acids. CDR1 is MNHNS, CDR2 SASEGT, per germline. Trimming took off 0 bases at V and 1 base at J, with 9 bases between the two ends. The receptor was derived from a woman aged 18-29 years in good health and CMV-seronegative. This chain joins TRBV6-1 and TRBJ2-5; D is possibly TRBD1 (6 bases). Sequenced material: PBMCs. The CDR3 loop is CASSEARGGQETQYF. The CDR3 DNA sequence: TGTGCCAGCAGTGAAGCAAGAGGGGGCCAAGAGACCCAGTACTTC.